This T cell receptor beta chain was observed in a study of blood T cell repertoires in COVID-19. The assay was immunoSEQ multiplex PCR, and TCRdb's table has in-frame clones only and misses some. The sample shows some 120,000 clones, around 87% of them seen only once. This CDR3 has 14 amino acids. Trimming took 5 bases from V and 2 from J; bases not matched to a gene: 4. Looked up from germline, CDR1 is SGHTA and CDR2 is FQGNSA. The source material was peripheral blood. This clonotype originated in a woman aged 55-70 years with acute or convalescent COVID-19. This chain uses TRBV7-2 with TRBJ2-7; 9 nucleotides match TRBD2. CDR3 bases: TGTGCCAGCAGCCGTAGCGGGAGAGCCTACGAGCAGTACTTC. It specifies CASSRSGRAYEQYF.